The rows below give T cell receptor beta chains drawn from one sample of a study of shared clonotypes between healthy human individuals. The protocol was immunoSEQ multiplex PCR, while the TCRdb copy is restricted to in-frame clones and leaves out a portion. The sample holds approximately 980,000 clones, 60% to 85% seen once. Source material: memory CD4+ T cells sorted from blood. The origin of the receptors is a man younger than 35 in good health. The CDR3 runs from the conserved cysteine through the conserved F or W. D genes are given only for firm matches. Size values are once, few and many counts, or a class for expanded clones, and some rows have none.

>TRBV5-1|TRBD2|once|TRBJ2-3
CASSFGTSGTTDTQYF
TGCGCCAGCAGCTTTGGGACTAGCGGAACCACAGATACGCAGTATTTT
>TRBV27|.|many|TRBJ1-2
CASSRGGIAYGYTF
TGTGCCAGCAGTAGAGGGGGGATTGCCTATGGCTACACCTTC
>TRBV19|.|.|TRBJ1-2
CASTPTPREHYGYTF
TGTGCCAGTACCCCAACCCCCAGGGAGCACTATGGCTACACCTTC
>TRBV30|.|.|TRBJ2-7
CAWSVQGARAGEQYF
TGTGCCTGGAGTGTACAAGGAGCCAGGGCGGGCGAGCAGTACTTC
>TRBV5-1|.|few|TRBJ1-6
CASSFDWGGSYNSPLHF
TGCGCCAGCAGCTTTGACTGGGGGGGCTCCTATAATTCACCCCTCCACTTT
>TRBV20-1|.|few|TRBJ2-5
CSGGPKETQYF
TGCAGTGGGGGGCCAAAAGAGACCCAGTACTTC
>TRBV10-1|.|many|TRBJ2-2
CASSDPGSSNTGELFF
TGCGCCAGCAGTGACCCTGGTTCCTCGAACACCGGGGAGCTGTTTTTT
>TRBV10-3|.|.|TRBJ2-7
CAISESPYEQYF
TGTGCCATCAGTGAGTCTCCCTACGAGCAGTACTTC
>TRBV29-1|.|.|TRBJ2-7
CSAQTSSYEQYF
TGCAGCGCTCAGACGAGCTCCTACGAGCAGTACTTC
>TRBV28|.|.|TRBJ2-1
CASRESSYNEQFF
TGTGCCAGCAGGGAGAGCTCCTACAATGAGCAGTTCTTC
>TRBV6-6|TRBD2|.|TRBJ2-3
CASSQLAGGGSTQYF
TGTGCCAGCAGTCAACTAGCGGGAGGGGGTAGTACGCAGTATTTT
>TRBV5-1|TRBD1|.|TRBJ2-2
CASSLGQGGTGELFF
TGCGCCAGCAGCCTGGGACAGGGTGGCACCGGGGAGCTGTTTTTT
>TRBV2|.|.|TRBJ2-7
CASSRLLYEQYF
TGTGCCAGCAGTAGACTCCTGTACGAGCAGTACTTC
>TRBV28|TRBD1|.|TRBJ2-7
CASTTGAGSYEQYF
TGTGCCAGCACTACAGGGGCGGGTTCCTACGAGCAGTACTTC
>TRBV19|TRBD1|.|TRBJ2-7
CASRPGTGSYEQYF
TGTGCCAGTAGGCCCGGGACAGGGTCCTACGAGCAGTACTTC
>TRBV30|TRBD1|.|TRBJ2-7
CAWSRDAGGTSEQYF
TGTGCCTGGAGCCGGGACGCAGGGGGTACCTCCGAGCAGTACTTC
>TRBV27|.|.|TRBJ1-5
CASSFRQGGNQPQHF
TGTGCCAGCAGTTTCCGGCAGGGCGGTAATCAGCCCCAGCATTTT
>TRBV30|.|.|TRBJ2-3
CAWSVLIDTQYF
TGTGCCTGGAGTGTACTCATAGATACGCAGTATTTT
>TRBV30|TRBD1|.|TRBJ2-5
CAWSQPNRGRYF
TGTGCCTGGAGTCAACCCAACAGGGGTCGGTACTTC
>TRBV5-1|.|.|TRBJ1-3
CASSLAGTTNTIYF
TGCGCCAGCAGCTTGGCAGGGACAACAAACACCATATATTTT
>TRBV1|.|.|TRBJ2-4
CTSSTGTRSNIQYF
TGCACCAGCAGTACCGGGACTAGATCGAACATTCAGTACTTC
>TRBV9|.|once|TRBJ2-3
CASSVAGGGARTDTQYF
TGTGCCAGCAGCGTAGCTGGGGGTGGGGCCCGCACAGATACGCAGTATTTT
>TRBV14|.|few|TRBJ2-2
CASSQAGVGFGELFF
TGTGCCAGCAGCCAAGCGGGGGTAGGATTCGGGGAGCTGTTTTTT
>TRBV18|.|once|TRBJ2-1
CASSPPGAYGEQFF
TGTGCCAGCTCACCCCCGGGGGCTTACGGCGAGCAGTTCTTC
>TRBV10-3|TRBD2|.|TRBJ2-5
CAISEIQGVSGGRKTQYF
TGTGCCATCAGTGAGATCCAAGGGGTTAGCGGGGGAAGGAAGACCCAGTACTTC
>TRBV19|TRBD1|once|TRBJ1-1
CASRTGALLPNTEAFF
TGTGCCAGTAGGACAGGGGCCTTGCTTCCGAACACTGAAGCTTTCTTT
>TRBV5-1|.|.|TRBJ2-1
CASSVAVAVYNEQFF
TGCGCCAGCAGCGTTGCGGTAGCGGTTTACAATGAGCAGTTCTTC
>TRBV6-6|.|.|TRBJ2-3
CASRTLRQGDTQYF
TGTGCCAGCAGGACGTTGCGGCAGGGGGATACGCAGTATTTT
>TRBV11-3|TRBD1|.|TRBJ2-3
CASSATGADTQYF
TGTGCCAGCAGCGCTACAGGGGCAGATACGCAGTATTTT
>TRBV6-1|TRBD2|.|TRBJ2-3
CASSVGTSGGQSTDTQYF
TGTGCCAGCAGTGTAGGGACTAGCGGGGGCCAAAGCACAGATACGCAGTATTTT
>TRBV7-2|.|.|TRBJ1-6
CASSLGTVNSPLHF
TGTGCCAGCAGCTTAGGGACGGTGAATTCACCCCTCCACTTT
>TRBV27|TRBD1|once|TRBJ2-5
CAKHPGTAVQETQYF
TGTGCCAAGCACCCCGGGACAGCCGTTCAAGAGACCCAGTACTTC
>TRBV4-1|.|.|TRBJ1-2
CASSQPGTPFYGYTF
TGCGCCAGCAGCCAGCCCGGGACACCGTTCTATGGCTACACCTTC
>TRBV7-2|.|.|TRBJ2-5
CASSQKETQYF
TGTGCCAGCAGCCAAAAAGAGACCCAGTACTTC
>TRBV10-2|.|.|TRBJ2-4
CASSRGSGNMQNIQYF
TGCGCCAGCAGTCGTGGATCGGGGAACATGCAAAACATTCAGTACTTC
>TRBV6-1|.|once|TRBJ2-1
CASKNDHEQFF
TGTGCCAGCAAAAACGACCATGAGCAGTTCTTC
>TRBV5-1|.|.|TRBJ2-5
CASSLDSRGETQYF
TGCGCCAGCAGCTTGGACTCCCGAGGAGAGACCCAGTACTTC
>TRBV6-6|.|few|TRBJ2-3
CASKGEGTPDTQYF
TGTGCCAGCAAGGGGGAGGGGACACCAGATACGCAGTATTTT
>TRBV2|.|.|TRBJ2-1
CASSPASVYNEQFF
TGTGCCAGCAGTCCGGCTAGCGTATACAATGAGCAGTTCTTC
>TRBV4-2|.|.|TRBJ2-1
CASSRGPLVSYNEQFF
TGTGCCAGCAGCCGAGGGCCTTTAGTCTCCTACAATGAGCAGTTCTTC
>TRBV6-5|TRBD1|few|TRBJ1-5
CASSKGTGLTQHF
TGTGCCAGCAGTAAAGGGACAGGGTTAACCCAGCATTTT
>TRBV30|.|once|TRBJ2-1
CAWSVRTGYNEQFF
TGTGCCTGGAGTGTAAGGACCGGATACAATGAGCAGTTCTTC
>TRBV5-4|TRBD2|.|TRBJ2-1
CASSLGLGLADNEQFF
TGTGCCAGCAGCTTGGGCCTTGGACTAGCGGACAATGAGCAGTTCTTC
>TRBV27|.|.|TRBJ1-6
CASSFGGRYSPLHF
TGTGCCAGCAGTTTTGGGGGGCGTTATTCACCCCTCCACTTT
>TRBV10-1|TRBD2|.|TRBJ2-7
CASSENLAGAYEQYF
TGCGCCAGCAGTGAGAATCTAGCGGGGGCCTACGAGCAGTACTTC
>TRBV29-1|.|.|TRBJ1-1
CSGKSHEAEAFF
TGCAGCGGTAAGAGCCATGAGGCTGAAGCTTTCTTT
>TRBV30|.|.|TRBJ2-1
CAWINVGGHSYNEQFF
TGTGCCTGGATTAACGTCGGGGGCCACTCCTACAATGAGCAGTTCTTC
>TRBV5-1|TRBD2|.|TRBJ2-3
CASSLASGGSDTQYF
TGCGCCAGCAGCTTGGCTAGCGGGGGGTCGGATACGCAGTATTTT
>TRBV14|.|once|TRBJ2-5
CASSVITGKGLETQYF
TGTGCCAGCAGCGTCATAACAGGGAAGGGACTTGAAACCCAGTACTTC
>TRBV6-5|.|.|TRBJ1-2
CASALDGHGRSYTF
TGTGCCAGTGCTCTGGACGGCCATGGAAGGAGCTACACCTTC
>TRBV5-4|.|.|TRBJ2-2
CASSHGVAGELFF
TGTGCCAGCAGCCACGGCGTAGCGGGGGAGCTGTTTTTT